This TCR beta chain was sequenced during a study of OX40 agonist ivuxolimab in advanced cancers. Turning to the study itself: Aged roughly 23 to 80 with a mean of approximately 57 years, they were less than 90% male. Treatment received earlier with anti-PD-1, anti-PD-L1 or anti-CTLA-4 agents was allowed, and 40% had some.

Repertoires were generated with immunoSEQ multiplex PCR, while TCRdb's copy carries only in-frame clones and drops some. The sample has roughly 80,000 clones; more than 80% are singletons. Trimming removed 0 bases at V and 3 bases at J, with 1 base between. Germline assignment: CDR1 SGHDT and CDR2 YYEEEE. The length of the CDR3 is 11 residues. The sample was CD4+ or CD8+ T cells sorted from blood, taken in a trial of the OX40 agonist ivuxolimab. The clonotype comes from an adult with an advanced solid tumor such as melanoma, head and neck, liver or kidney cancer. The chain couples TRBV5-6 to TRBJ2-7; no reliable D call. The CDR3 nucleotides are TGTGCCAGCAGCTTGGACTACGAGCAGTACTTC. It translates to CASSLDYEQYF.